This T cell receptor (beta chain) was found in a study of blood T cells in healthy people across ages. The study, taken as a whole, reports: With age, beta diversity per million T cells declined roughly linearly, significantly by 40 to 50.

On this clonotype itself: Antigen specificity is unknown.

V was clipped by 2 bases and J by 11 bases, with 24 bases between them. Germline V gene data show CDR1 as SEHNR and CDR2 as FQNEAQ (reference sequence). CDR3 length: 16 amino acids. PCR was performed a second time for about 7 to 12 cycles using a sample-barcoded 5' primer and a J-beta primer mix. Using its own MiXCR run on the 5' RACE reads, TCRdb lists one record per CDR3 protein. The repertoire holds fewer than 1,000,000 distinct CDR3 sequences, with about 46% as singletons. The rearrangement uses TRBV7-9 and TRBJ2-5; D may be TRBD1 or TRBD2 (6 bases each). This TCR was sampled from an elderly man in good health. Source material: blood. CDR3 protein: CASSLLVGGTHNEQYF. CDR3 nucleotides: TGTGCCAGCAGCTTATTGGTAGGGGGGACCCACAATGAGCAGTACTTC.